The 20 T cell receptor beta chains below all came from one sample that was sequenced in a study of cytomegalovirus exposure and HLA in healthy donors. 60 Vbeta and 13 Jbeta primers were used in PCR. Using immunoSEQ multiplex PCR, the repertoire was profiled, and TCRdb retains in-frame clones only, with some absent. The specimen's table records 70,000 or so clones. Sequenced: PBMCs. The receptors shown here come from a boy aged 10-17 years in good health and CMV-seronegative.

The chain combines TRBV5-4 with TRBJ2-1; TRBD2 aligns across 13 bases. The CDR3 has 16 amino acids. Per germline, CDR1 SGHNT and CDR2 YYREEE (reference sequence). Trimming removed 4 bases from V and 2 bases from J; junction bases left unmatched: 3. CDR3: CASSLTSGGAYNEQFF. The CDR3 DNA follows: TGTGCCAGCAGCCTTACTAGCGGGGGGGCCTACAATGAGCAGTTCTTC. Using reference TRBV5-4 and TRBJ2-1 for the parts outside the CDR3, the full variable domain is ETGVTQSPTHLIKTRGQQVTLRCSSQSGHNTVSWYQQALGQGPQFIFQYYREEENGRGNFPPRFSGLQFPNYSSELNVNALELDDSALYLCASSLTSGGAYNEQFFGPGTRLTVL.

V is TRBV15 and J is TRBJ1-5; D remains unclear. In germline, CDR1 is LNHNV, CDR2 YYDKDF (reference sequence). V dropped 4 bases and J dropped 4 bases, with 11 bases sitting between them. CDR3 length equals 14 residues. CDR3 protein: CATSTQTGNQPQHF. DNA for the CDR3: TGTGCCACCAGCACTCAGACGGGGAATCAGCCCCAGCATTTT.

The rearrangement joins TRBV18 to TRBJ2-7, with TRBD2 matching over 8 bases. There are 15 residues in the CDR3. Germline loops: CDR1 KGHSH, CDR2 LQKENI. V lost 2 bases, J lost 5 bases, and 8 bases stayed unmatched. The CDR3 is CASSPRAGDSHEQYF. The DNA for the CDR3 is TGTGCCAGCTCACCAAGAGCGGGAGATTCCCACGAGCAGTACTTC.

The rearrangement uses TRBV7-9 and TRBJ2-7; D not certain. Germline assignment: CDR1 SEHNR and CDR2 FQNEAQ (reference sequence). The CDR3 is 12 amino acids. The V and J ends lost 0 bases and 6 bases respectively, with 6 bases between them. CDR3 in amino acids: CASSLAALEQYF. For the CDR3, the DNA is TGTGCCAGCAGCTTAGCAGCGCTCGAGCAGTACTTC.

This chain connects TRBV29-1 to TRBJ2-3; 13 nucleotides align to TRBD2. Trimming at V came to 6 bases and at J to 2 bases, leaving 8 bases not matched to a gene. Per germline, CDR1 SQVTM and CDR2 ANQGSEA. This CDR3 has 16 residues. Here the CDR3 DNA reads TGCAGCGTGAGACCCGGACTAGCGGGGGACACAGATACGCAGTATTTT. Its translation: CSVRPGLAGDTDTQYF.

CDR3 protein: CASFKNTEAFF. As DNA, the CDR3 is TGTGCCAGCTTCAAGAACACTGAAGCTTTCTTT. The rearrangement joins TRBV6-1 to TRBJ1-1; D call uncertain. Germline V lookup: CDR1 MNHNS, CDR2 SASEGT. The CDR3 is made up of 11 amino acids. Trimming removed 8 bases from V and 1 base from J, with 5 bases in between.

V and J are TRBV4-1 and TRBJ1-1; 8 bases agree with TRBD1. There are 15 residues in the CDR3. Germline V CDR1 and CDR2: MGHRA, YSYEKL. V lost 0 bases to trimming and J lost 5 bases; unmatched junction nucleotides: 5. CDR3 loop: CASSQEAGGFTEAFF. In nucleotides, the CDR3 is TGCGCCAGCAGCCAAGAGGCAGGGGGCTTTACTGAAGCTTTCTTT.

V gene TRBV13 combines with J gene TRBJ2-3, with TRBD2 matching 7 bases. CDR1 and CDR2 from the germline V gene are PRHDT and FYEKMQ (reference sequence). V shed 5 bases and J 2 bases; nucleotides not matched to a gene: 7. The CDR3 totals 15 residues. The CDR3 coding sequence is TGTGCCAGCAGCCCTGGAGCGGGGCCCACAGATACGCAGTATTTT. Residues: CASSPGAGPTDTQYF.

The rearrangement links TRBV7-9 to TRBJ2-2, with TRBD2 identical over 15 bases. Trimming removed 3 bases from V and 2 bases from J; junction bases left unmatched: 7. CDR1 is SEHNR, CDR2 FQNEAQ, per germline (reference sequence). CDR3 length: 19 amino acids. CDR3 nucleotides: TGTGCCAGCAGCTTCACCGGGACTAGCGGGAGGCCTAACACCGGGGAGCTGTTTTTT. This encodes CASSFTGTSGRPNTGELFF.

The V call is TRBV5-1, the J call TRBJ2-7; 8 nucleotides line up with TRBD1. There are 15 residues in the CDR3. Trimming took 5 bases from V and 3 from J; bases not matched to a gene: 10. Looked up from germline, CDR1 is SGHRS and CDR2 is YFSETQ. The CDR3 sequence is CASRWGTGSNYEQYF. In DNA form, the CDR3 reads TGCGCCAGCAGGTGGGGGACAGGTTCGAACTACGAGCAGTACTTC.

The gene calls are TRBV18 and TRBJ1-4; 7 nucleotides align to TRBD1. The V gene's germline CDR1 is KGHSH and CDR2 LQKENI. With V trimmed by 2 bases and J by 3 bases, 3 bases remained unmatched. CDR3 length equals 15 residues. The CDR3 sequence is CASSPEGAANEKLFF. As DNA, the CDR3 is TGTGCCAGCTCACCAGAGGGGGCGGCTAATGAAAAACTGTTTTTT.

This chain connects TRBV6-6 to TRBJ2-7, with no clear D. Germline V gives CDR1 MNHNY, CDR2 SVGAGI (reference sequence). V was cut by 0 bases and J by 3 bases, with 12 bases left in between. The CDR3 runs to 15 residues. The CDR3 protein is CASSYSPKEDYEQYF. CDR3 in DNA: TGTGCCAGCAGTTACTCCCCGAAAGAGGACTACGAGCAGTACTTC.

CDR3 nucleotide sequence: TGTGCCAGCAGTTTGAGGGCAGGGGGCTGGTATGGCTACACCTTC. Its protein product is CASSLRAGGWYGYTF. V is TRBV27 and J is TRBJ1-2; 8 bases match TRBD1. This CDR3 spans 15 amino acids. Germline V lookup: CDR1 MNHEY, CDR2 SMNVEV (reference sequence). With V trimmed by 3 bases and J by 5 bases, 8 bases remained unmatched.

V and J are TRBV4-1 and TRBJ1-3; the match to TRBD1 covers 9 bases. The CDR3 contains 15 residues. Looked up from germline, CDR1 is MGHRA and CDR2 is YSYEKL. The J segment lost 6 bases and the V segment lost 4 bases, leaving 7 bases of the junction unmatched. The CDR3 nucleotides are TGCGCCAGCAGCCCCCCGGGACAGGGATCAAACACCATATATTTT. Translation: CASSPPGQGSNTIYF.

V usage is TRBV5-1 and J usage is TRBJ2-7; maybe TRBD1 (6 bases). The germline gives CDR1 SGHRS, CDR2 YFSETQ. V lost 6 bases to trimming and J lost 7 bases, with 26 bases between them. The CDR3 runs 16 residues. The CDR3 protein is CASTNDRGDTTGEQYF. The DNA for the CDR3 is TGCGCCAGCACTAACGACAGAGGGGATACTACAGGGGAGCAGTACTTC.

The chain links TRBV9 to TRBJ2-2; D not resolved. The CDR3 extends over 16 amino acids. Germline loops: CDR1 SGDLS, CDR2 YYNGEE. The V and J ends lost 3 bases and 0 bases respectively, with 12 bases between them. As DNA, the CDR3 is TGTGCCAGCAGCGAACGTCCGAGCGCGAACACCGGGGAGCTGTTTTTT. It yields the protein CASSERPSANTGELFF.

The V gene is TRBV7-3, the J gene TRBJ2-2; 8 nucleotides line up with TRBD2. The CDR3 runs to 16 residues. Germline V CDR1 and CDR2: SGHTA, FQGTGA. The junction had 5 bases not matched to a gene; V was cut back by 5 bases and J by 0 bases. The CDR3 spells CASSPHSGANTGELFF. The CDR3 bases are TGTGCCAGCAGCCCCCATAGCGGGGCGAACACCGGGGAGCTGTTTTTT.

The chain employs TRBV4-1 and TRBJ2-7, with 7 bases identical to TRBD2. Per germline, CDR1 MGHRA and CDR2 YSYEKL. This CDR3 comprises 15 residues. With 1 base clipped from V and 2 bases from J, the junction kept 5 bases outside the gene matches. CDR3 loop: CASSQAGRGAYEQYF. The CDR3 DNA sequence: TGCGCCAGCAGCCAAGCGGGCCGGGGGGCCTACGAGCAGTACTTC.

Of note for this clone: Sequence at one end of the junction differs from germline and may be a read error. This chain uses TRBV18 with TRBJ1-1; D gene unclear. Germline assignment: CDR1 KGHSH and CDR2 LQKENI. CDR3 length: 17 amino acids. CDR3 loop: CASSPQWQANMNTEAFF. DNA of the CDR3: TGTGCCAGCTCGCCACAGTGGCAGGCTAACATGAACACTGAAGCTTTCTTT.

The chain has TRBV4-1 and TRBJ1-1; D remains ambiguous. V lost 0 bases to trimming and J lost 3 bases, with 11 bases between them. Germline-derived CDR1 and CDR2 are MGHRA and YSYEKL. The CDR3 has 15 residues. This CDR3 is CASSQERKHDTEAFF. The CDR3 nucleotides are TGCGCCAGCAGCCAAGAACGAAAACATGACACTGAAGCTTTCTTT.